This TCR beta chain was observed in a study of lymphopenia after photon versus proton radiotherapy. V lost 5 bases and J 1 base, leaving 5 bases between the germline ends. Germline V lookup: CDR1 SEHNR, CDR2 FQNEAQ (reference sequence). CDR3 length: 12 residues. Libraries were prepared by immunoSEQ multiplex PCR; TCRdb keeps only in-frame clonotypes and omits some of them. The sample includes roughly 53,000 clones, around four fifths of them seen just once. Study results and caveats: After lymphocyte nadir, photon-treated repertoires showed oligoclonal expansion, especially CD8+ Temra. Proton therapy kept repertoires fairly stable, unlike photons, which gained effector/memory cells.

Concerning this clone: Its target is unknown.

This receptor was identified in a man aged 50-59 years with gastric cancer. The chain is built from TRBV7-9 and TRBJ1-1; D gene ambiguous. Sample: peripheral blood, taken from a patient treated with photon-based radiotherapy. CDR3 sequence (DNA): TGTGCCAGCAGCCTCCAGAACACTGAAGCTTTCTTT. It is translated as CASSLQNTEAFF.